Listed below are T cell receptor beta chains from one sample, sequenced in a study of T cells in Graves' hyperthyroidism and ophthalmopathy. TCRdb re-analysed the multiplex PCR reads in MiXCR, keeping a single row per CDR3 protein. The profile shows around 700,000 distinct CDR3 sequences, about 19% of them singletons. The sample taken for sequencing was blood. Receptor source: a woman in her 50s with Graves' hyperthyroidism that later progressed to Graves' ophthalmopathy. Each CDR3 is given with its conserved first and last residue. Each record gives: J gene, V gene, clone size, D gene, CDR3 DNA, CDR3 protein. A D gene is named only where the DNA matches it firmly. Clone size is stated in some rows and not others, as once, few, many or a class when expanded.

TRBJ2-6,TRBV12-3/TRBV12-4,many,-,TGTGCCAGCTCACACGGCGGGGCCAACGTCCTGACTTTC,CASSHGGANVLTF
TRBJ1-2,TRBV30,-,-,TGTGCCTGGAGTCTTCCAGCCGCTAACTATGGCTACACCTTC,CAWSLPAANYGYTF
TRBJ1-1,TRBV4-1,few,TRBD1,TGCGCCAGCAGCCAAGATCAGGGGGCGAGGACTGAAGCTTTCTTT,CASSQDQGARTEAFF
TRBJ1-1,TRBV6-1,many,-,TGTGCCAGCGATAGTCACCTGGCGTCTGATATGAACACTGAAGCTTTCTTT,CASDSHLASDMNTEAFF
TRBJ1-5,TRBV20-1,many,TRBD1,TGCAGTGCGAATACAGGGGTCTTCGATCAGCCCCAGCATTTT,CSANTGVFDQPQHF
TRBJ1-1,TRBV2,-,-,TGTGCCAGCAGTGGGACCTCGGGCACTGAAGCTTTCTTT,CASSGTSGTEAFF
TRBJ1-1,TRBV11-2,many,TRBD1,TGTGCCAGCAGCCCACTGGACAGGGAAGACACTGAAGCTTTCTTT,CASSPLDREDTEAFF
TRBJ1-2,TRBV3-1,many,-,TGTGCCAGCAGCCAAAGCCAGGGCAACTATGGCTACACCTTC,CASSQSQGNYGYTF
TRBJ1-3,TRBV11-2,few,-,TGTGCCAGTGGGTCCCCTGGAAACACCATATATTTT,CASGSPGNTIYF
TRBJ1-4,TRBV15,-,TRBD1,TGTGCCACCAGCAGGGGACAGGGCTCTGAAAAACTGTTTTTT,CATSRGQGSEKLFF
TRBJ2-3,TRBV6-5,once,TRBD2,TGTGCCAGCAGTTACGGTTTAGGGAGGGGTAATACGCAGTATTTT,CASSYGLGRGNTQYF
TRBJ1-1,TRBV5-6,few,-,TGTGCCAGCAGTTCTATGTCGGGGACTGAAGCTTTCTTT,CASSSMSGTEAFF
TRBJ1-1,TRBV4-1,-,-,TGCGCCAGCAGCCAACCTGGGGATTGGGCGTCTGAAGCTTTCTTT,CASSQPGDWASEAFF
TRBJ2-7,TRBV7-9,many,TRBD1,TGTGCCAGCAGCCCCCCGGGACAGGGAGTCCCCTACGAGCAGTACTTC,CASSPPGQGVPYEQYF
TRBJ2-5,TRBV3-1,-,-,TGTGCCAGCAGCCGAGGGGGGACAGCACAAGAGGCCCAGTACTTC,CASSRGGTAQEAQYF
TRBJ1-2,TRBV10-3,-,-,TGTGCCATCAGGACCAGCGACCACGGCTACACCTTC,CAIRTSDHGYTF
TRBJ2-3,TRBV4-1,-,TRBD2,TGCGCCAGCAGCCTAAGCTTAGCGGGGCTGAGCACAGATACGCAGTATTTT,CASSLSLAGLSTDTQYF
TRBJ1-1,TRBV29-1,many,TRBD1,TGCAGCGTTGAAAAACGGACAGGGGCGTTGAACACTGAAGCTTTCTTT,CSVEKRTGALNTEAFF
TRBJ2-1,TRBV19,-,TRBD2,TGTGCCAGTACCACGGTAGCGGGGGGGTTACAGCAGTTCTTC,CASTTVAGGLQQFF
TRBJ2-2,TRBV19,-,-,TGTGCCAGTAGGGACACTTCGAACACCGGGGAGCTGTTTTTT,CASRDTSNTGELFF
TRBJ2-7,TRBV28,-,TRBD2,TGTGCCAGCAGCACCACTAGCGGGCCGCAGTACTTC,CASSTTSGPQYF
TRBJ1-1,TRBV6-1,few,-,TGTGCCAGCAGTGTGTACTCAGGGGTTCTGGCTTTCTTT,CASSVYSGVLAFF
TRBJ2-5,TRBV6-2/TRBV6-3,-,-,TGTGCCAGCCGAGGGGAGGTCGAGACCCAGTACTTC,CASRGEVETQYF
TRBJ1-2,TRBV12-3/TRBV12-4,many,TRBD1,TGTGCCAGCAGATCCGGGACAGGGCCCGGCTACACCTTC,CASRSGTGPGYTF
TRBJ1-1,TRBV4-2,few,-,TGTGCCAGCAGCCAAGATCCAAACATAAAAGCTTTCTTT,CASSQDPNIKAFF
TRBJ2-2,TRBV10-3,-,-,TGTGCCGCTTCCCCGGGTGTGACGGGGAAAAAGAACACCGGGGAGCTGTTTTTT,CAASPGVTGKKNTGELFF